This T cell receptor (beta chain) was profiled in a study of T cell clones after liver transplantation. Study-level background: Blood was drawn pre-transplant, before withdrawal, and after full or failed withdrawal. Study conclusions and caveats: Graft donor-reactive T cells may have migrated into the graft rather than being deleted. Low donor cell numbers restricted donor-reactive repertoire measurement in a couple of subjects.

V shed 1 base, J shed 2 bases, and the junction held 4 bases outside the gene matches. This CDR3 has 15 residues. In germline, CDR1 is SSHAT, CDR2 FNYEAQ (reference sequence). Assay used: immunoSEQ multiplex PCR; TCRdb lists only in-frame clones, some missing. This table has 60,000 or so clones, 71% appearing once. For this clone: Its antigen is still unknown.

The source was CD4+ T cells from blood, collected before liver transplant. The chain has TRBV7-7 and TRBJ2-5; 7 bases agree with TRBD1. The sequence derives from a human donor who received a liver transplant. CDR3 sequence: CASSLGTGRQETQYF. CDR3 nucleotide sequence: TGTGCCAGCAGCTTAGGGACAGGACGACAAGAGACCCAGTACTTC.